Presented here are 27 T cell receptor beta chains from one specimen sequenced in a study of blood T cells in healthy people across ages. With a J-beta primer mix and a sample-barcoded 5' primer, a second PCR ran about 6 to 11 cycles. MiXCR was run by TCRdb on the 5' RACE reads, yielding one entry per CDR3 protein. The sample records about 1.4 million distinct CDR3 sequences, almost 60% being singletons. Sequencing used blood. The receptor source for this set is a young man in good health.

The V call is TRBV29-1, the J call TRBJ2-4; no clear D. With the DNA end fitting TRBJ2-7 better, the J assignment may be wrong. This CDR3 has 13 residues. Germline values: CDR1 SQVTM, CDR2 ANQGSEA. The CDR3 sequence is CSVDLEDRYEQYF. CDR3 DNA: TGCAGCGTTGACTTAGAGGATCGGTACGAGCAGTACTTC.

This CDR3 reads CASSFDRHTDTQYF. CDR3 coding DNA: TGTGCCAGCAGCTTCGACAGACACACAGATACGCAGTATTTT. The chain is built from TRBV11-2 and TRBJ2-3; maybe TRBD1 (5 bases). CDR1 SGHAT and CDR2 FQNNGV come from the germline V gene. Trimming pared 3 bases from V and 2 bases from J, leaving 9 bases between. This CDR3 is 14 amino acids long.

This clonotype appeared a few times. The chain employs TRBV7-2 and TRBJ2-5; 11 nucleotides line up with TRBD2. Germline trimming cut 9 bases from V and 5 bases from J; bases unmatched to any gene: 8. The length of the CDR3 is 14 residues. Germline V gives CDR1 SGHTA, CDR2 FQGNSA. CDR3 amino acids: CASSGGAIRETQYF. The CDR3 coding sequence is TGTGCCAGTAGCGGGGGGGCCATTCGGGAGACCCAGTACTTC. The variable domain in full, completed from reference TRBV7-2 and TRBJ2-5, reads GAGVSQSPSNKVTEKGKDVELRCDPISGHTALYWYRQSLGQGLEFLIYFQGNSAPDKSGLPSDRFSAERTGGSVSTLTIQRTQQEDSAVYLCASSGGAIRETQYFGPGTRLLVL.

The chain carries TRBV10-3 and TRBJ1-1; D remains unclear. The CDR3 covers 24 residues. CDR1 is ENHRY, CDR2 SYGVKD, per germline. Trimming took off 7 bases at V and 8 bases at J, with 50 bases between the two ends. CDR3: CAIKDLKNVFPPEVAVFEPSEAFF. CDR3 DNA: TGTGCCATCAAGGACCTGAAAAACGTGTTCCCACCCGAGGTCGCTGTGTTTGAGCCATCAGAAGCTTTCTTT.

A remark on this clonotype: Because it lacks the conserved phenylalanine or tryptophan at the end, this CDR3 is likely a read error. J is TRBJ2-5 and V is TRBV4-1, with 9 bases matching TRBD2. The germline V gene encodes CDR1 MGHRA and CDR2 YSYEKL. This CDR3 has 16 amino acids. V lost 1 base to trimming and J lost 4 bases; unmatched junction nucleotides: 7. Here the CDR3 DNA reads TGCGCCAGCAGCCAAGGTAGCGGGAGAATAGGAGAGACCCAGTACTTA. Its protein product is CASSQGSGRIGETQYL.

This clonotype showed up just a few times. V is TRBV28 and J is TRBJ2-7; no clear D gene. The V gene lost 6 bases and the J gene lost 3 bases, with 18 bases spanning the gap. The CDR3 contains 15 residues. Germline V gives CDR1 MDHEN, CDR2 SYDVKM. CDR3 loop: CASSSLTEMRYEQYF. The CDR3, as DNA: TGTGCCAGCAGCTCCCTTACGGAGATGCGCTACGAGCAGTACTTC.

This clonotype was seen more than once but under ten times. This chain uses TRBV20-1 with TRBJ2-7, with D perhaps matching TRBD1 or TRBD2 (6 bases each). The V and J ends lost 6 bases and 5 bases respectively, with 14 bases between them. This CDR3 has 12 amino acids. Germline V gives CDR1 DFQATT, CDR2 SNEGSKA (reference sequence). The CDR3 nucleotides read TGCAGTGCAGGGGGGCAGGCGGACGAGCAGTACTTC. It is translated as CSAGGQADEQYF.

The J gene is TRBJ2-1, the V gene TRBV4-3; TRBD1 might be the D (6 bases). V shed 6 bases and J shed 0 bases, with 12 bases lying between them. This CDR3 spans 15 amino acids. Germline V gene lookup returns CDR1 LGHNA and CDR2 YSLEER. The CDR3 loop reads CASSRGKSSYNEQFF. CDR3 in DNA: TGCGCCAGCAGTAGGGGGAAAAGCTCCTACAATGAGCAGTTCTTC.

This clonotype was seen a handful of times. This chain joins TRBV4-3 and TRBJ1-6; D is unresolved. CDR3 size: 16 residues. Trimming removed 1 base at V and 0 bases at J, with 7 bases between. CDR1 is LGHNA, CDR2 YSLEER, per germline. This CDR3 is CASSQGGSSYNSPLHF. CDR3 coding DNA: TGCGCCAGCAGCCAAGGCGGGAGCTCCTATAATTCACCCCTCCACTTT.

The chain has TRBV6-5 and TRBJ2-7, with TRBD2 matching 9 bases. The V and J ends lost 2 bases and 5 bases, in that order; junction bases with no gene match: 4. There are 14 residues in the CDR3. Germline lookup yields CDR1 MNHEY and CDR2 SVGAGI. CDR3 in DNA: TGTGCCAGCAGTTACCAGCGGGAGGAGGACGAGCAGTACTTC. Translating gives CASSYQREEDEQYF.

This clonotype was detected only a few times. V usage is TRBV28 and J usage is TRBJ2-5; D is possibly TRBD1 (6 bases). Germline V gene data show CDR1 as MDHEN and CDR2 as SYDVKM. V was shortened by 7 bases and J by 0 bases, with 15 bases between the two germline ends. CDR3 length: 15 residues. CDR3 protein: CASTHPGTHQETQYF. CDR3 DNA sequence: TGTGCCAGCACTCATCCCGGGACACACCAAGAGACCCAGTACTTC.

This sequence joins TRBV11-2 and TRBJ1-4, with 7 bases that match TRBD1. Germline CDR1 reads SGHAT; CDR2 reads FQNNGV. The junction had 8 bases not matched to a gene; V was cut back by 0 bases and J by 4 bases. This CDR3 is 17 amino acids long. In DNA form, the CDR3 reads TGTGCCAGCAGCTTAGATCGACAGGGTCTTCTTAATGAAAAACTGTTTTTT. Protein product: CASSLDRQGLLNEKLFF.

This clonotype came up once. V gene TRBV28 combines with J gene TRBJ2-4; D not certain. The J call may be faulty, since TRBJ2-5 better matches the DNA end. In germline, CDR1 is MDHEN, CDR2 SYDVKM. The CDR3 runs 19 residues. CDR3 DNA sequence: TGTGCCAGCAGCGGTTCTAAGAACCATCCCCTTGGAAATCGAGAGACCCAGTACTTC. It encodes CASSGSKNHPLGNRETQYF.

This chain uses TRBV6-7 with TRBJ2-1; tentatively, D is TRBD2 (5 bases). TRBV6-7 is an ORF, with its function uncertain. The CDR3 covers 15 residues. V lost 9 bases and J lost 5, with 20 bases in between. CDR3 sequence: CASRVLPRAHNEQFF. In DNA form, the CDR3 reads TGTGCCAGTAGAGTGCTCCCGAGGGCCCACAATGAGCAGTTCTTC.

V and J are TRBV12-3 or TRBV12-4 and TRBJ2-2, with 8 bases aligning to TRBD1. This CDR3 is built from 16 residues. The V gene end was trimmed by 3 bases and the J gene end by 4 bases; junction bases not matched to a gene: 7. CDR3 loop: CASSFGLGQGTGELFF. The CDR3 DNA sequence: TGTGCCAGCAGTTTTGGGTTAGGACAGGGCACCGGGGAGCTGTTTTTT.

This chain joins TRBV12-3 or TRBV12-4 and TRBJ2-3, with unresolved D. Trimming stripped 2 bases from V and 10 bases from J, with 7 bases between. This CDR3 is 11 amino acids long. CDR3 amino acids: CASSLKGAQYF. Here the CDR3 DNA reads TGTGCCAGCAGTTTAAAGGGTGCGCAGTATTTT.

The rearrangement links TRBV7-9 to TRBJ1-1, with D possibly being TRBD1 (5 bases). CDR3 length equals 15 residues. Trimming shortened V by 3 bases and J by 5 bases, and 16 bases separated the two germline ends. Germline V gene data show CDR1 as SEHNR and CDR2 as FQNEAQ (reference sequence). CDR3 in DNA: TGTGCCAGCAGCTTTTATCAGGGCCGGAGGACTGAAGCTTTCTTT. It specifies CASSFYQGRRTEAFF.

The chain uses TRBV30 and TRBJ1-2; D is undetermined. Per the germline V gene, CDR1 is GTSNPN and CDR2 is SVGIG (reference sequence). This CDR3 is 16 amino acids long. Trimming shortened V by 3 bases and J by 4 bases, and 21 bases separated the two germline ends. CDR3 coding DNA: TGTGCCTGGAGCGATGCCCATGACTCCATGGCCTATGGCTACACCTTC. Protein: CAWSDAHDSMAYGYTF.

The rearrangement joins TRBV28 to TRBJ1-2; 8 bases agree with TRBD1. After removal of 5 bases from V and 1 base from J, the junction contained 9 bases not matched to a gene. CDR1 is MDHEN and CDR2 is SYDVKM in the germline V gene. The CDR3 covers 16 residues. This CDR3 reads CASSPMTGADNYGYTF. The CDR3 DNA follows: TGTGCCAGCAGTCCCATGACAGGGGCGGATAACTATGGCTACACCTTC.

V and J are TRBV28 and TRBJ2-4, with 7 bases lining up with TRBD1. V shed 6 bases, J shed 8 bases, and the junction held 7 bases outside the gene matches. This CDR3 is 13 amino acids long. Germline V gene sequence: CDR1 MDHEN, CDR2 SYDVKM. DNA of the CDR3: TGTGCCAGCAGAGACGACAGGGTTTACATTCAGTACTTC. It encodes CASRDDRVYIQYF.

The sample holds one count of this clonotype. V usage is TRBV10-2 and J usage is TRBJ2-3; tentatively, D is TRBD2 (5 bases). The germline CDR1 and CDR2 sequences are WSHSY and SAAADI. The ends were cut back, 7 bases at V and 2 bases at J, with 13 bases in the middle. The CDR3 has 14 residues. The CDR3, as DNA: TGCGCCAGCACTCGAGCGGCCCCCACAGATACGCAGTATTTT. Its translation is CASTRAAPTDTQYF.

This clonotype has a single count. The J gene is TRBJ1-6, the V gene TRBV6-2 or TRBV6-3; no clear D. The CDR3 runs to 11 residues. V was shortened by 4 bases and J by 12 bases, with 7 bases between the two germline ends. In germline, CDR1 is MNHEY, CDR2 SVGEGT. This CDR3 is CASSSPGPLHF. The CDR3 coding sequence is TGTGCCAGCAGTTCCCCCGGACCCCTCCACTTT.

The chain links TRBV6-6 to TRBJ2-1; 11 nucleotides line up with TRBD2. Germline CDR1 and CDR2: MNHNY and SVGAGI (reference sequence). The V gene end was trimmed by 9 bases and the J gene end by 3 bases; junction bases not matched to a gene: 7. This CDR3 is 15 amino acids long. CDR3: CASSPSGGYYNEQFF. CDR3 in DNA: TGTGCCAGTTCCCCTAGCGGGGGGTACTACAATGAGCAGTTCTTC.

The chain combines TRBV4-1 with TRBJ1-4; D may be TRBD1 (6 bases). The germline V gene encodes CDR1 MGHRA and CDR2 YSYEKL. Trimming pared 2 bases from V and 6 bases from J, leaving 13 bases between. The CDR3 spans 15 residues. The CDR3 is CASSQLTGVDEKLFF. In nucleotides, the CDR3 is TGCGCCAGCAGCCAATTGACAGGAGTCGATGAAAAACTGTTTTTT.

The J gene is TRBJ1-6, the V gene TRBV6-2 or TRBV6-3; no firm D call. V lost 4 bases to trimming and J lost 9 bases, with 7 bases between them. This CDR3 region has 12 residues. The V gene's germline CDR1 is MNHEY and CDR2 SVGEGT. CDR3 sequence (DNA): TGTGCCAGCAGTTTTGTGGGTTCACCCCTCCACTTT. Its translation is CASSFVGSPLHF.

The sample holds one count of this clonotype. Here the CDR3 reads CASTTSGSNEQYF. The CDR3 DNA is TGTGCCAGCACGACTAGCGGTAGTAACGAGCAGTACTTC. The chain combines TRBV12-3 or TRBV12-4 with TRBJ2-5, with 9 bases matching TRBD2. The DNA end lines up better with TRBJ2-7; the J call may be wrong. This CDR3 is 13 amino acids long.

The V gene is TRBV6-6, the J gene TRBJ1-4, with D perhaps TRBD1 (5 bases). V was trimmed by 6 bases and J by 7 bases, leaving 15 bases between them. CDR1 and CDR2 (germline): MNHNY, SVGAGI (reference sequence). This CDR3 spans 14 amino acids. Here the CDR3 DNA reads TGTGCCAGCAGACCTTGGGGCTTGGCTGAAAAACTGTTTTTT. Translation gives CASRPWGLAEKLFF.